This record covers a single TCR beta chain. The sample originates from a study of T cell changes during pregnancy in multiple sclerosis. The assay was immunoSEQ multiplex PCR, and TCRdb's table has in-frame clones only and misses some. The table includes approximately 33,000 clones, roughly 94% detected once. The V end was cut by 4 bases, the J end by 5 bases, with 9 bases between. CDR1 is SGHRS, CDR2 YFSETQ, per germline. CDR3 length: 12 residues. The chain recombines TRBV5-1 with TRBJ1-2; D ambiguous. The sequencing here drew on CD4+ T cells from peripheral blood mononuclear cells, taken after pregnancy. This TCR was recovered from a female donor with multiple sclerosis, enrolled in a pregnancy study. DNA for the CDR3: TGCGCCAGCAGCCCTGGACTTTATGGCTACACCTTC. Its protein is CASSPGLYGYTF. Combining the CDR3 with reference TRBV5-1 and TRBJ1-2 gives the whole variable domain KAGVTQTPRYLIKTRGQQVTLSCSPISGHRSVSWYQQTPGQGLQFLFEYFSETQRNKGNFPGRFSGRQFSNSRSEMNVSTLELGDSALYLCASSPGLYGYTFGSGTRLTVV.